The entry below describes one T cell receptor (beta chain). The target antigen is unknown. The data were obtained in a study of T cell responses to AZD1222 COVID-19 vaccine. Study-wide results and limits: At study baseline, merely roughly 6 AZD1222 recipients were seropositive. Spike was spanned by vaccine-associated CD4 TCRs, which were dominant at 160-218 and 743-854. Reports say nearly half of spike-specific TCRs go after unmutated variant regions.

Assay used: immunoSEQ multiplex PCR; TCRdb lists only in-frame clones, some missing. The sample lists 150,000 to 200,000 clones, 91% seen once, with 1.7% in the top ten. Sequencing was performed on peripheral blood, taken 28 days after the second AZD1222 dose. The sequence came from an adult who received the AZD1222 COVID-19 vaccine.

This chain's CDR3 is CASSSPGQNWEQYF. The CDR3 DNA is TGTGCCAGCTCATCCCCGGGACAGAATTGGGAGCAGTACTTC. The chain uses TRBV18 and TRBJ2-7, with TRBD1 matching 7 bases. The trim removed 5 bases at V and 7 bases at J, leaving 11 bases unmatched. Germline CDR1 and CDR2: KGHSH and LQKENI. CDR3 length: 14 amino acids.